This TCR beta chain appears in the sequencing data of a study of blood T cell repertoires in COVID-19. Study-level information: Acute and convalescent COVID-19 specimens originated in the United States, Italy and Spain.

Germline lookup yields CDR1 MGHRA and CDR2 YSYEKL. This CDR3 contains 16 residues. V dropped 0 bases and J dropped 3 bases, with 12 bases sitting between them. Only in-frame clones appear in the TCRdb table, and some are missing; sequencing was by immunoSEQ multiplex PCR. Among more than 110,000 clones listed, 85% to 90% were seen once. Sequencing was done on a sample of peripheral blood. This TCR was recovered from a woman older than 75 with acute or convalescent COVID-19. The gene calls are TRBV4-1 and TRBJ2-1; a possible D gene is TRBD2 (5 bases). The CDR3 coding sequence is TGCGCCAGCAGCCAAGATAAAACGGGGAGCTACAATGAGCAGTTCTTC. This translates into CASSQDKTGSYNEQFF.